A selection of T cell receptor beta chains follows, all from one sample in a study of shared clonotypes between healthy human individuals. The protocol was immunoSEQ multiplex PCR, while the TCRdb copy is restricted to in-frame clones and leaves out a portion. The sample contains about 2.4 million clones, 80% to 95% of which appear only once. The sample comprised naive CD4+ T cells from PBMCs. These receptor sequences come from a man aged 18 to 35 in good health. Some clones in this sample may be carry-over from other donors' samples. The CDR3 runs from the conserved cysteine through the conserved F or W. The D gene is left open where the match is weak. Expanded clones are given a class, and other clones once, few, many or no size at all.

.,.,TRBV28,TRBJ2-6,CASSPSNSGANVLTF,TGTGCCAGCAGTCCTAGTAACTCTGGGGCCAACGTCCTGACTTTC
.,.,TRBV27,TRBJ1-3,CASGWVGNTIYF,TGCGCCTCGGGATGGGTTGGAAACACCATATATTTT
.,.,TRBV5-1,TRBJ2-1,CASYSGAAGYNEQFF,TGCGCCAGCTACTCCGGTGCGGCGGGATACAATGAGCAGTTCTTC
TRBD1,.,TRBV13,TRBJ1-1,CASSSGQTNTEAFF,TGTGCCAGCAGTTCGGGACAGACGAACACTGAAGCTTTCTTT
.,.,TRBV30,TRBJ1-2,CAWSSQLQSTYGYTF,TGTGCCTGGAGTTCCCAATTACAGAGTACCTATGGCTACACCTTC
TRBD1,.,TRBV7-3,TRBJ2-4,CASSLTRDRAAKNIQYF,TGTGCCAGCAGCTTAACGCGGGACAGGGCGGCCAAAAACATTCAGTACTTC
.,.,TRBV18,TRBJ1-2,CASSPPSIGNYGYTF,TGTGCCAGCTCACCTCCTTCTATCGGGAACTATGGCTACACCTTC
TRBD1,.,TRBV7-6,TRBJ2-7,CASSLAWNRGQSSYEQYF,TGTGCCAGCAGCTTAGCTTGGAACAGGGGCCAGAGTTCCTACGAGCAGTACTTC
.,.,TRBV15,TRBJ2-2,CATSRDLVGELFF,TGTGCCACCAGCAGAGATCTGGTTGGGGAGCTGTTTTTT
TRBD1,.,TRBV6-6,TRBJ1-3,CASSDRARGGNTIYF,TGTGCCAGCAGTGACAGGGCGAGGGGCGGAAACACCATATATTTT
.,.,TRBV6-1,TRBJ1-2,CASERAGYGYTF,TGTGCCAGTGAGAGGGCGGGCTATGGCTACACCTTC
.,.,TRBV16,TRBJ1-5,CASSSGNSNQPQHF,TGTGCCAGCAGCTCTGGGAATAGCAATCAGCCCCAGCATTTT
TRBD1,once,TRBV18,TRBJ2-5,CASSHPGQGGETQYF,TGTGCCAGCTCACATCCGGGACAGGGAGGGGAGACCCAGTACTTC
.,.,TRBV28,TRBJ2-1,CASKGAYYNEQFF,TGTGCCAGCAAAGGAGCCTACTACAATGAGCAGTTCTTC
.,few,TRBV9,TRBJ2-7,CASSALPSQYEQYF,TGTGCCAGCAGCGCACTTCCCTCTCAGTACGAGCAGTACTTC
.,.,TRBV7-3,TRBJ2-7,CASSPGPNYEQYF,TGTGCCAGCAGCCCTGGACCCAACTACGAGCAGTACTTC
.,.,TRBV2,TRBJ2-3,CASSALLSDTQYF,TGTGCCAGCAGTGCCCTGTTGTCGGATACGCAGTATTTT
TRBD1,.,TRBV4-1,TRBJ2-4,CASSQPDRGQNIQYF,TGCGCCAGCAGCCAGCCCGACAGGGGGCAGAACATTCAGTACTTC
.,.,TRBV10-2,TRBJ2-5,CASSGPTRGVGETQYF,TGCGCCAGCAGTGGCCCGACTAGGGGGGTTGGAGAGACCCAGTACTTC
.,.,TRBV6-5,TRBJ2-7,CASSYPGLGFEQYF,TGTGCCAGCAGTTACCCGGGACTGGGGTTCGAGCAGTACTTC
TRBD1,.,TRBV29-1,TRBJ2-7,CSVAPRGPMDEQYF,TGCAGCGTTGCCCCCAGGGGGCCCATGGACGAGCAGTACTTC
TRBD1,.,TRBV13,TRBJ1-2,CASSPDRAYTF,TGTGCCAGCAGCCCGGACAGGGCCTACACCTTC
.,.,TRBV2,TRBJ1-5,CASSDSDQPQHF,TGTGCCAGCAGTGACAGCGATCAGCCCCAGCATTTT
TRBD2,.,TRBV6-5,TRBJ2-1,CASSYWGTSGNEQFF,TGTGCCAGCAGTTACTGGGGGACTAGCGGGAATGAGCAGTTCTTC
.,.,TRBV2,TRBJ1-3,CASSVTAAGNTIYF,TGTGCCAGCAGTGTAACAGCGGCTGGAAACACCATATATTTT
.,.,TRBV6-5,TRBJ1-6,CASSYKGNSPLHF,TGTGCCAGCAGTTACAAGGGGAATTCACCCCTCCACTTT
TRBD2,few,TRBV7-2,TRBJ2-1,CASSLEALGLARNEQFF,TGTGCCAGCAGCTTAGAGGCTTTGGGACTAGCAAGGAATGAGCAGTTCTTC
.,few,TRBV6-5,TRBJ2-5,CASSPGKTQYF,TGTGCCAGCAGCCCCGGGAAGACCCAGTACTTC
.,.,TRBV28,TRBJ2-3,CASSLADTQYF,TGTGCCAGCAGCCTAGCGGATACGCAGTATTTT
TRBD2,.,TRBV10-3,TRBJ2-1,CAISPWTSGSNEQFF,TGTGCCATCAGTCCATGGACTAGCGGGAGCAATGAGCAGTTCTTC
.,.,TRBV6-5,TRBJ2-1,CASSSPTAWEQFF,TGTGCCAGCAGTTCTCCGACTGCCTGGGAGCAGTTCTTC
.,few,TRBV30,TRBJ1-1,CAWSVRGREAFF,TGTGCCTGGAGTGTACGGGGGCGTGAAGCTTTCTTT
TRBD2,.,TRBV11-2,TRBJ2-7,CASSPGLAGAYEQYF,TGTGCCAGCAGCCCGGGACTAGCGGGAGCCTACGAGCAGTACTTC
.,.,TRBV7-9,TRBJ2-2,CASSLGDGDTGELFF,TGTGCCAGCAGCTTAGGGGACGGAGACACCGGGGAGCTGTTTTTT
.,.,TRBV5-5,TRBJ2-3,CASSLQGTTDTQYF,TGTGCCAGCAGCTTGCAGGGGACCACAGATACGCAGTATTTT
.,few,TRBV2,TRBJ1-2,CASSGTYGYTF,TGTGCCAGCAGCGGGACGTATGGCTACACCTTC
.,.,TRBV10-2,TRBJ1-3,CTSSPDIVGNTIYF,TGCACCAGCAGCCCCGACATTGTCGGAAACACCATATATTTT
TRBD2,.,TRBV15,TRBJ2-1,CATSRDLTGGYNEQFF,TGTGCCACCAGCAGAGATCTGACGGGGGGCTACAATGAGCAGTTCTTC
TRBD1,.,TRBV6-6,TRBJ1-1,CASSYGGQGLGAFF,TGTGCCAGCAGTTACGGGGGACAGGGCCTGGGGGCTTTCTTT
TRBD1,.,TRBV9,TRBJ1-2,CASSATWGQSNYGYTF,TGTGCCAGCAGCGCTACTTGGGGACAGAGTAACTATGGCTACACCTTC
.,.,TRBV28,TRBJ1-1,CASSSPPGLGGNTEAFF,TGTGCCAGCAGTTCTCCCCCGGGACTTGGGGGTAACACTGAAGCTTTCTTT
.,.,TRBV15,TRBJ1-2,CATSRGSGALNYGYTF,TGTGCCACCAGCAGGGGAAGTGGGGCACTTAACTATGGCTACACCTTC
.,.,TRBV5-1,TRBJ2-5,CASGFEETQYF,TGCGCCAGCGGTTTTGAAGAGACCCAGTACTTC
.,.,TRBV5-1,TRBJ2-1,CASSFGQGDFDEQFF,TGCGCCAGCAGCTTTGGTCAAGGGGATTTCGATGAGCAGTTCTTC
.,.,TRBV5-6,TRBJ2-2,CASELTGELFF,TGTGCCAGCGAATTGACGGGGGAGCTGTTTTTT
.,.,TRBV20-1,TRBJ2-1,CSATSGGEQFF,TGCAGTGCTACGTCCGGCGGTGAGCAGTTCTTC
.,.,TRBV27,TRBJ2-1,CASSLYEGSVLGFGNEQFF,TGTGCCAGCAGTTTATATGAGGGGTCGGTTCTAGGGTTTGGGAATGAGCAGTTCTTC
TRBD1,.,TRBV23-1,TRBJ1-4,CASSHLKTNRGYEKLFF,TGCGCCAGCAGTCATCTGAAAACCAACAGGGGTTACGAAAAACTGTTTTTT
TRBD2,.,TRBV2,TRBJ2-2,CASERENTGELFF,TGTGCCAGCGAGCGGGAGAACACCGGGGAGCTGTTTTTT
TRBD2,.,TRBV4-1,TRBJ2-7,CASSPTSGRMYEQYF,TGCGCCAGCAGCCCAACTAGCGGGAGGATGTACGAGCAGTACTTC
TRBD1,.,TRBV2,TRBJ1-5,CASSGTGAGYSNQPQHF,TGTGCCAGCAGTGGGACAGGAGCAGGGTATAGCAATCAGCCCCAGCATTTT
.,.,TRBV30,TRBJ2-3,CAWRRERDTDTQYF,TGTGCCTGGAGACGGGAGAGGGACACAGATACGCAGTATTTT
TRBD2,.,TRBV4-1,TRBJ2-5,CASSPGLAGGTQYF,TGCGCCAGCAGCCCGGGACTAGCGGGAGGGACCCAGTACTTC
TRBD1,.,TRBV29-1,TRBJ2-3,CSGGQGADTQYF,TGCAGCGGCGGACAGGGAGCAGATACGCAGTATTTT
TRBD1,.,TRBV5-4,TRBJ2-5,CASSSFGTGAETQYF,TGTGCCAGCAGCTCCTTCGGGACAGGGGCAGAGACCCAGTACTTC
.,.,TRBV28,TRBJ1-5,CASSRENQPQHF,TGTGCCAGCAGTCGCGAAAATCAGCCCCAGCATTTT
.,.,TRBV5-4,TRBJ2-7,CASSLAQGEQYF,TGTGCCAGCAGCTTGGCCCAGGGAGAGCAGTACTTC
TRBD1,.,TRBV2,TRBJ1-5,CASGRQGRSNQPQHF,TGTGCCAGCGGGAGACAGGGTCGGAGCAATCAGCCCCAGCATTTT